These 9 T cell receptor beta chains were all obtained from the same sample, sequenced in a study of T-cell memory formation after mild COVID-19. TCRdb reprocessed the 5' RACE reads via MiXCR and lists one record per CDR3 protein. In the table there are about 14,000 distinct CDR3 sequences, roughly 20% of which are singletons. The sequencing sample was made of PBMCs or a T cell subset sorted from them (not recorded which). All receptors come from an adult woman who had mild COVID-19 (a few samples of this study predate the infection). Cell type and time point are not known.

This clonotype was detected ten times or more. This chain connects TRBV4-2 to TRBJ2-7, with TRBD2 identical over 8 bases. The CDR3 spans 14 residues. Germline assignment: CDR1 LGHNA and CDR2 YNFKEQ. V lost 5 bases and J lost 4; bases outside the gene matches: 7. CDR3 sequence (DNA): TGTGCCAGCAGCTTCAGCGGGGGCGGGTACGAGCAGTACTTC. Amino acids: CASSFSGGGYEQYF.

This clonotype was recorded many times. This chain links TRBV20-1 with TRBJ1-2; D might be TRBD1 (5 bases). This CDR3 is built from 15 residues. V dropped 5 bases and J dropped 0 bases, with 16 bases sitting between them. Germline values: CDR1 DFQATT, CDR2 SNEGSKA (reference sequence). The CDR3 spells CSAGEYGAPNYGYTF. The CDR3 nucleotides are TGCAGTGCTGGCGAGTATGGGGCCCCTAACTATGGCTACACCTTC.

This clonotype was detected many times. This chain links TRBV4-1 with TRBJ2-5; 8 bases line up with TRBD2. Germline CDR1 reads MGHRA; CDR2 reads YSYEKL. V shed 2 bases, J shed 4 bases, and the junction held 0 bases outside the gene matches. The CDR3 totals 13 residues. The DNA of the CDR3 is TGCGCCAGCAGCCAACTAGCGGGAGAGACCCAGTACTTC. Residues: CASSQLAGETQYF.

This clonotype was counted at least ten times. Here the CDR3 DNA reads TGTGCCAGCAGCTTAGGGTCAGGGGGCACTGAAGCTTTCTTT. It is translated as CASSLGSGGTEAFF. The chain uses TRBV7-2 and TRBJ1-1; 7 nucleotides line up with TRBD1. The CDR3 covers 14 residues. CDR1 is SGHTA, CDR2 FQGNSA, per germline. After removal of 1 base from V and 4 bases from J, the junction contained 3 bases not matched to a gene.

This clonotype was counted many times. The chain uses TRBV5-1 and TRBJ2-3; D is unclear. The V and J ends lost 4 bases and 0 bases respectively, with 6 bases between them. The CDR3 contains 13 residues. Looked up from germline, CDR1 is SGHRS and CDR2 is YFSETQ. CDR3 bases: TGCGCCAGCAGCCAGAGGAGCACAGATACGCAGTATTTT. Encoded protein: CASSQRSTDTQYF.

The chain joins TRBV9 to TRBJ2-3; TRBD2 is a possible D gene (6 bases). The V end lost 4 bases, the J end lost 7 bases, and 13 bases lay between the germline ends. The CDR3 runs 13 residues. The germline gives CDR1 SGDLS, CDR2 YYNGEE. As DNA, the CDR3 is TGTGCCAGCAGCTACTCGGGGGAAAATACGCAGTATTTT. Its translation: CASSYSGENTQYF.

This clonotype was detected many times. The V and J genes are TRBV20-1 and TRBJ2-1; 9 bases match TRBD2. Trimming cost V 5 bases and J 0 bases; bases outside gene matches: 8. The germline gives CDR1 DFQATT, CDR2 SNEGSKA (reference sequence). CDR3 length: 16 amino acids. CDR3 protein: CSAGTSGQSSYNEQFF. The DNA for the CDR3 is TGCAGTGCTGGAACTAGCGGGCAAAGCTCCTACAATGAGCAGTTCTTC.

This clonotype was found many times. The gene calls are TRBV3-1 and TRBJ2-3; D is unclear. The CDR3 loop spans 14 amino acids. The germline CDR1 and CDR2 sequences are LGHDT and YNNKEL (reference sequence). V shed 3 bases and J shed 1 base, with 8 bases lying between them. The chain's CDR3 is CASSHSEGTDTQYF. The CDR3 DNA is TGTGCCAGCAGCCATTCCGAGGGCACAGATACGCAGTATTTT.

The chain has TRBV28 and TRBJ2-1; D perhaps matches TRBD1 (6 bases). Germline-derived CDR1 and CDR2 are MDHEN and SYDVKM. Trimming shortened V by 2 bases and J by 10 bases, and 9 bases separated the two germline ends. This CDR3 comprises 12 residues. DNA of the CDR3: TGTGCCAGCAGTTTACAGGGGCAGGAGCAGTTCTTC. Amino acid sequence: CASSLQGQEQFF.